Below are 15 T cell receptor beta chains sequenced from a single sample in a study of blood T cells in healthy people across ages. Together with a sample-barcoded 5' primer, a J-beta primer mix was included in a second PCR lasting about 7 to 11 cycles. MiXCR was run by TCRdb on the 5' RACE reads, yielding one entry per CDR3 protein. The table includes some 1,800,000 distinct CDR3 sequences, roughly 43% detected once. The sequencing sample was made of blood. The receptors here all came from a human donor in good health.

CDR3 loop: CASSGGWTSGGRRTGELFF. CDR3 nucleotides: TGCGCCAGCAGTGGCGGGTGGACTAGCGGGGGTCGGAGAACCGGGGAGCTGTTTTTT. The V call is TRBV4-3, the J call TRBJ2-2; 13 bases line up with TRBD2. Trimming removed 6 bases from V and 5 bases from J; junction bases left unmatched: 15. CDR1 and CDR2 from the germline V gene are LGHNA and YSLEER. The CDR3 has 19 residues.

This clonotype was seen a few times. CDR3 DNA sequence: TGTGCCAGTGACAGGGACTATGGCTACACCTTC. As protein: CASDRDYGYTF. The chain couples TRBV2 to TRBJ1-2; TRBD1 aligns across 7 bases. V trimming: 9 bases; J trimming: 3 bases; junction bases outside the gene matches: 1. The CDR3 is made up of 11 amino acids. CDR1 is SNHLY and CDR2 is FYNNEI in the germline V gene.

This clonotype has at least ten counts. This chain joins TRBV29-1 and TRBJ2-5; weak D call: TRBD1 (6 bases). Trimming pared 4 bases from V and 5 bases from J, leaving 17 bases between. This CDR3 spans 14 amino acids. Germline CDR1 and CDR2: SQVTM and ANQGSEA. The CDR3 region has the DNA TGCAGCGTTGGTAACTCGGGACAAGGGGAGACCCAGTACTTC. It specifies CSVGNSGQGETQYF.

The rearrangement uses TRBV6-1 and TRBJ2-7, with 7 bases that match TRBD1. This CDR3 spans 14 amino acids. CDR1 and CDR2 from the germline V gene are MNHNS and SASEGT. With 7 bases clipped from V and 4 bases from J, the junction kept 10 bases outside the gene matches. The CDR3 loop is CASTDLGTAYEQYF. CDR3 DNA: TGTGCCAGCACCGATCTTGGGACAGCTTACGAGCAGTACTTC.

This sequence joins TRBV30 and TRBJ1-5, with 7 nucleotides matching TRBD1. V shed 5 bases, J shed 7 bases, and the junction held 8 bases outside the gene matches. CDR1 is GTSNPN and CDR2 is SVGIG in the germline V gene (reference sequence). The CDR3 is 13 amino acids. CDR3 sequence (DNA): TGTGCCTGGTCCGGGACAGTCGGCCAGCCCCAGCATTTT. The encoded protein is CAWSGTVGQPQHF. The full variable domain, rest sourced from reference TRBV30 and TRBJ1-5, is SQTIHQWPATLVQPVGSPLSLECTVEGTSNPNLYWYRQAAGRGLQLLFYSVGIGQISSEVPQNLSASRPQDRQFILSSKKLLLSDSGFYLCAWSGTVGQPQHFGDGTRLSIL.

This clonotype was seen a few times. V and J are TRBV5-6 and TRBJ2-7, with TRBD2 as a possible D gene (5 bases). This CDR3 has 14 residues. V lost 2 bases to trimming and J lost 3 bases, with 12 bases between them. Germline values: CDR1 SGHDT, CDR2 YYEEEE. CDR3 coding DNA: TGTGCCAGCAGCTTATCATACGGACTCTACGAGCAGTACTTC. Protein product: CASSLSYGLYEQYF.

The J gene is TRBJ1-4, the V gene TRBV11-2; D ambiguous. The CDR3 contains 15 residues. Germline CDR1 SGHAT, CDR2 FQNNGV. V shed 2 bases and J shed 7 bases, with 14 bases lying between them. The CDR3 DNA follows: TGTGCCAGCAGCTTACGCGGTCGAGGGTTTGAAAAACTGTTTTTT. Translated, it gives CASSLRGRGFEKLFF. Drawing the rest from reference TRBV11-2 and TRBJ1-4, the complete variable domain is EAGVAQSPRYKIIEKRQSVAFWCNPISGHATLYWYQQILGQGPKLLIQFQNNGVVDDSQLPKDRFSAERLKGVDSTLKIQPAKLEDSAVYLCASSLRGRGFEKLFFGSGTQLSVL.

This clonotype has only a few counts. This chain connects TRBV2 to TRBJ2-5; the D gene is possibly TRBD2 (5 bases). Per the germline V gene, CDR1 is SNHLY and CDR2 is FYNNEI. This CDR3 is built from 13 residues. V was cut by 9 bases and J by 2 bases, with 13 bases left in between. The CDR3 DNA follows: TGTGCCAGGACCGGGGTTATACAAGAGACCCAGTACTTC. This translates into CARTGVIQETQYF.

The chain employs TRBV24-1 and TRBJ2-5; 9 bases align to TRBD1. Trimming removed 3 bases from V and 5 bases from J; junction bases left unmatched: 9. CDR1 is KGHDR, CDR2 SFDVKD, per germline. CDR3 length: 16 amino acids. The CDR3 reads CATSDEARQGDETQYF. The CDR3 nucleotides read TGTGCCACCAGTGATGAGGCCCGACAGGGGGACGAGACCCAGTACTTC.

This chain uses TRBV28 with TRBJ2-5; 8 nucleotides align to TRBD1. V shed 2 bases and J 5 bases; nucleotides not matched to a gene: 7. This CDR3 has 15 amino acids. Germline loops: CDR1 MDHEN, CDR2 SYDVKM. The CDR3 region has the DNA TGTGCCAGCAGTTTACCTTACGGACAGGGCGAGACCCAGTACTTC. Translated: CASSLPYGQGETQYF. Filled out from reference TRBV28 and TRBJ2-5, the complete variable domain reads DVKVTQSSRYLVKRTGEKVFLECVQDMDHENMFWYRQDPGLGLRLIYFSYDVKMKEKGDIPEGYSVSREKKERFSLILESASTNQTSMYLCASSLPYGQGETQYFGPGTRLLVL.

The V and J genes are TRBV7-2 and TRBJ2-4; TRBD2 matches 10 bases. Per the germline V gene, CDR1 is SGHTA and CDR2 is FQGNSA. The trim removed 1 base at V and 12 bases at J, leaving 6 bases unmatched. The CDR3 extends over 14 amino acids. The CDR3: CASSLGLAGDNQYF. The CDR3 nucleotides are TGTGCCAGCAGCTTAGGGCTAGCGGGGGATAATCAGTACTTC.

A few counts support this clonotype. The rearrangement uses TRBV7-2 and TRBJ2-7, with TRBD2 as a possible D gene (6 bases). The germline V gene has CDR1 SGHTA and CDR2 FQGNSA. V lost 7 bases and J lost 1, with 17 bases in between. CDR3 length equals 15 residues. Here the CDR3 DNA reads TGTGCCAGCACCCAAAGGGGCGGAGGGTCCTACGAGCAGTACTTC. This sequence encodes CASTQRGGGSYEQYF.

This chain uses TRBV20-1 with TRBJ2-3; TRBD2 aligns across 9 bases. V was clipped by 4 bases and J by 0 bases; unmatched bases: 2. The CDR3 contains 14 residues. CDR1 is DFQATT and CDR2 is SNEGSKA in the germline V gene (reference sequence). This CDR3 is CSAIAGGSTDTQYF. The DNA for the CDR3 is TGCAGTGCTATCGCGGGGGGGAGCACAGATACGCAGTATTTT.

This clonotype was seen at least ten times. The chain joins TRBV7-8 to TRBJ2-1; possibly TRBD1 for D (6 bases). Germline CDR1 and CDR2: SGHVS and FQNEAQ. This CDR3 contains 19 residues. V shed 2 bases and J shed 7 bases, with 27 bases lying between them. The CDR3 bases are TGTGCCAGCAGCTTAAACAACAGGGTATTGGGTCAACTACGGAATGAGCAGTTCTTC. Translating it yields CASSLNNRVLGQLRNEQFF.

A remark on this clonotype: This may be a read error: a much more frequent sequence differs by one nucleotide. The genes are TRBV7-2 and TRBJ1-2, with D hard to call. Germline CDR1 and CDR2: SGHTA and FQGNSA. This CDR3 is 17 amino acids long. V gave up 1 base and J gave up 2 bases, with 17 bases separating them. The CDR3 sequence: CASSLGGSGNMNYGYTF. For the CDR3, the DNA is TGTGCCAGCAGCTTAGGAGGTTCGGGGAATATGAACTATGGCTACACCTTC. Filled out from reference TRBV7-2 and TRBJ1-2, the complete variable domain reads GAGVSQSPSNKVTEKGKDVELRCDPISGHTALYWYRQSLGQGLEFLIYFQGNSAPDKSGLPSDRFSAERTGGSVSTLTIQRTQQEDSAVYLCASSLGGSGNMNYGYTFGSGTRLTVV.